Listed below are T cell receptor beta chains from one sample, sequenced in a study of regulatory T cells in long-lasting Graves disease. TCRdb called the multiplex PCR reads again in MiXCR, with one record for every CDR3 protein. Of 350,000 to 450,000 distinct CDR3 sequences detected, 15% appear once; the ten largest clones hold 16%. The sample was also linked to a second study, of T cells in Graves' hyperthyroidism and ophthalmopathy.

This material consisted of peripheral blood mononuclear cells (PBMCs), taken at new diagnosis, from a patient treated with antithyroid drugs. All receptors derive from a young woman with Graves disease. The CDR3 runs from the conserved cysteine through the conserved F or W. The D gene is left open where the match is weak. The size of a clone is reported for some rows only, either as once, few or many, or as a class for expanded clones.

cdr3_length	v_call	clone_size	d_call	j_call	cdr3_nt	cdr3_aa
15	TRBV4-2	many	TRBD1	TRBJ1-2	TGTGCCAGCAGCCAACCGGGACAGCAAAACTATGGCTACACCTTC	CASSQPGQQNYGYTF
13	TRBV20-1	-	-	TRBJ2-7	TGCAGTGCTAGGGACTACCCCGCCTACGAGCAGTACTTC	CSARDYPAYEQYF
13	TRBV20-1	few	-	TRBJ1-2	TGCAGTGCTAGAGATAGTGGAGACGGGGGCTACACCTTC	CSARDSGDGGYTF
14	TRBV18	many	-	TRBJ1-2	TGTGCCAGCTCCCTCCCGACAGCAGACTATGGCTACACCTTC	CASSLPTADYGYTF
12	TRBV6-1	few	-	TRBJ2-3	TGTGCCGGAGGGTCGTTAACAGATACGCAGTATTTT	CAGGSLTDTQYF
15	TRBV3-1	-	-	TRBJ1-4	TGTGCCAGCAGCCAAGATCCGGTTTCTAATGAAAAACTGTTTTTT	CASSQDPVSNEKLFF
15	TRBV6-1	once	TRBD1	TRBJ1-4	TGTGCCAGCAGACCCACAGGGGGCATGGAGGAAAAACTGTTTTTT	CASRPTGGMEEKLFF
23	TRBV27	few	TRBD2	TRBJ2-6	TGTGCCAGCAGTTTCTATTGGTCTAGCGGGAGCCCCGGAGCCCCGGGGGGGGCCAACGTCCTGACTTTC	CASSFYWSSGSPGAPGGANVLTF
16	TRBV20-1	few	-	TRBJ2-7	TGCAGTGCTAGAGATGATGGGGGGCTATCGGCCTACGAGCAGTACTTC	CSARDDGGLSAYEQYF
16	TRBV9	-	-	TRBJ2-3	TGTGCCAGCAGCGTAGAAGGCTTTGCTAGCACAGATACGCAGTATTTT	CASSVEGFASTDTQYF
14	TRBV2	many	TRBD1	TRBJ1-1	TGTGCCAGCAGCCGGGACAGGGCGAACACTGAAGCTTTCTTT	CASSRDRANTEAFF
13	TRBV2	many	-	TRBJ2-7	TGTGCCAGCAGTGGAGACCACCACTACGAGCAGTACTTC	CASSGDHHYEQYF
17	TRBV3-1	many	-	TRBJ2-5	TGTGCCAGCAGCCAAGGAAGGACATCAGCGCCGCAAGAGACCCAGTACTTC	CASSQGRTSAPQETQYF